The present T cell receptor beta chain was sequenced within a study of blood T cell repertoires in COVID-19. The CDR3 runs to 14 residues. From germline, CDR1 is SQVTM and CDR2 ANQGSEA. Trimming shortened V by 6 bases and J by 3 bases, and 15 bases separated the two germline ends. Original processing methods: For nucleated cells, counts were estimated from reference gene primer amplification. Data came from immunoSEQ multiplex PCR; TCRdb stores just in-frame clones and leaves some out. The V and J calls and clone size were taken over from that table, and D and trimming were inferred from the DNA. Altogether around 130,000 clones are present, about 87% being singletons, with the ten largest covering about 2%.

The sequenced material came from peripheral blood. The receptor was derived from a woman between 50 and 59 years old with acute or convalescent COVID-19. The chain has TRBV29-1 and TRBJ2-1, with D possibly TRBD2 on 6 matching bases. CDR3 nucleotides: TGCAGCGTCAAACCAAGGGGAGGCTACAATGAGCAGTTCTTC. It codes for CSVKPRGGYNEQFF.